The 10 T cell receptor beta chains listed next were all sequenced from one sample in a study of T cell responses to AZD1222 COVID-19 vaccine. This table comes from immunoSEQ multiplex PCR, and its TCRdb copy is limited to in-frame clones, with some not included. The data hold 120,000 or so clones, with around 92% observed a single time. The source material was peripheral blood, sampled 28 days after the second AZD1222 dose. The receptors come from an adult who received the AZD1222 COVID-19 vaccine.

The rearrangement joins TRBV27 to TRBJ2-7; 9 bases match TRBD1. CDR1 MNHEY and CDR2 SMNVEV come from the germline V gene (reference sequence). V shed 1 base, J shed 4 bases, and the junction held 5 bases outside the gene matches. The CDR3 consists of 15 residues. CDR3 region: CASSLYGTGTYEQYF. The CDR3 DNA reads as TGTGCCAGCAGTTTATATGGGACAGGGACTTACGAGCAGTACTTC.

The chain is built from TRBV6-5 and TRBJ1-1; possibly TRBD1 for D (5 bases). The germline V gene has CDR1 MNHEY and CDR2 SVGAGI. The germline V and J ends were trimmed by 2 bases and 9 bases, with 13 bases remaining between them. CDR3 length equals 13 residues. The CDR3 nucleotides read TGTGCCAGCAGTTACGGTTCGGGACGGCAAGCTTTCTTT. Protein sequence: CASSYGSGRQAFF.

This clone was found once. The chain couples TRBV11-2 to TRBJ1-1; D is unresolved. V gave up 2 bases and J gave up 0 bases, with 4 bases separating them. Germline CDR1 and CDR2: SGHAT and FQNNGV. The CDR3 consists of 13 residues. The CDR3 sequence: CASSLNLNTEAFF. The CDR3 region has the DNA TGTGCCAGCAGCTTAAATTTGAACACTGAAGCTTTCTTT.

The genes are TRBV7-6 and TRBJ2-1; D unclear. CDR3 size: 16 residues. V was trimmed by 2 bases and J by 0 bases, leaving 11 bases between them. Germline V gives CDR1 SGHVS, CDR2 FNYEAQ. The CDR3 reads CASSLSHDSSYNEQFF. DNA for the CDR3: TGTGCCAGCAGCTTATCTCACGATAGCTCCTACAATGAGCAGTTCTTC.

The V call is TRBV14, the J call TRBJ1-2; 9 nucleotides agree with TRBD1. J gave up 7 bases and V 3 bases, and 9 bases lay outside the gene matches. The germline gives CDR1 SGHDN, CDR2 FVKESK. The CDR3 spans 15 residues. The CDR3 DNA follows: TGTGCCAGCAGCCATATCCGGGACAGGGAGGCTGGCTACACCTTC. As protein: CASSHIRDREAGYTF. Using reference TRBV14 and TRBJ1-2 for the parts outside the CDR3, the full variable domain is EAGVTQFPSHSVIEKGQTVTLRCDPISGHDNLYWYRRVMGKEIKFLLHFVKESKQDESGMPNNRFLAERTGGTYSTLKVQPAELEDSGVYFCASSHIRDREAGYTFGSGTRLTVV.

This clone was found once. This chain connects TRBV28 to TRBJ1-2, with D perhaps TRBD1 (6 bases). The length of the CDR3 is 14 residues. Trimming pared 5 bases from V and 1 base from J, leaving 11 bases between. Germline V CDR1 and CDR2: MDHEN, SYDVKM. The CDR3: CASSTGNGNYGYTF. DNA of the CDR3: TGTGCCAGCAGTACAGGGAACGGTAACTATGGCTACACCTTC.

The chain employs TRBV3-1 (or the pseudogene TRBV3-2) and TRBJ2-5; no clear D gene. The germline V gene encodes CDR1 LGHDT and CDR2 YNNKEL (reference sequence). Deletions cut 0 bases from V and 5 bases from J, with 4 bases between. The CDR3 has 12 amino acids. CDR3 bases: TGTGCCAGCAGCCAAGAGTTGGAGACCCAGTACTTC. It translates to CASSQELETQYF.

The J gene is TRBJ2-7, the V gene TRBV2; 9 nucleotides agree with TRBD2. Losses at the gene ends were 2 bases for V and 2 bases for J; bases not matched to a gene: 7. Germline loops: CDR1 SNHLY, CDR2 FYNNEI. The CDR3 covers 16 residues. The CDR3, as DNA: TGTGCCAGCAGTGAACTTTCAGCGGGAGGCGCCTACGAGCAGTACTTC. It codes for CASSELSAGGAYEQYF.

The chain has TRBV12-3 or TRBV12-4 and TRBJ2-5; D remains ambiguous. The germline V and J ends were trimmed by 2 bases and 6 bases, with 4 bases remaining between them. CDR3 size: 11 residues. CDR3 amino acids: CASSLSQTQYF. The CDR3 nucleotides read TGTGCCAGCAGTTTATCCCAGACCCAGTACTTC.

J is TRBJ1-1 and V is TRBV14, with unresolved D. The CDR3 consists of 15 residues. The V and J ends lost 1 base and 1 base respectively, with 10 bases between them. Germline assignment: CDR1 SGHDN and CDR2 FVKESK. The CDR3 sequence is CASSQVGITNTEAFF. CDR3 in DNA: TGTGCCAGCAGCCAAGTTGGCATCACGAACACTGAAGCTTTCTTT. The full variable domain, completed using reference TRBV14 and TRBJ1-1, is EAGVTQFPSHSVIEKGQTVTLRCDPISGHDNLYWYRRVMGKEIKFLLHFVKESKQDESGMPNNRFLAERTGGTYSTLKVQPAELEDSGVYFCASSQVGITNTEAFFGQGTRLTVV.